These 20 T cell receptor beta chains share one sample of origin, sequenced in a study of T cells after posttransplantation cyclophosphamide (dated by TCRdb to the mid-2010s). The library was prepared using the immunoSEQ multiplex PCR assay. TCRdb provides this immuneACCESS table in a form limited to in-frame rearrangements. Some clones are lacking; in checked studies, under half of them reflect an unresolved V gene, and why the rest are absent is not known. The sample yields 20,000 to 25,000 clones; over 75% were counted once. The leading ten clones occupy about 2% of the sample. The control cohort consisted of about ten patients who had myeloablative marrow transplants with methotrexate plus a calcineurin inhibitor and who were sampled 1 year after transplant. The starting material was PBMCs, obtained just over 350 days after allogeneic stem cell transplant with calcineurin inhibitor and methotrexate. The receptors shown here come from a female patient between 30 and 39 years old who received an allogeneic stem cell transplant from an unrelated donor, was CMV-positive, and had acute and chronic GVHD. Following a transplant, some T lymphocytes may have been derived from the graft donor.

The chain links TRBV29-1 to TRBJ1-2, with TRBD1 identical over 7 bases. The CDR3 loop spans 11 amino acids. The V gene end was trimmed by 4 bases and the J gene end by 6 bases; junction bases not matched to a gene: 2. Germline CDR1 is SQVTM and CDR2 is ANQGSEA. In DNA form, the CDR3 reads TGCAGCGTTGGACAGGGACATGGCTACACCTTC. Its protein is CSVGQGHGYTF.

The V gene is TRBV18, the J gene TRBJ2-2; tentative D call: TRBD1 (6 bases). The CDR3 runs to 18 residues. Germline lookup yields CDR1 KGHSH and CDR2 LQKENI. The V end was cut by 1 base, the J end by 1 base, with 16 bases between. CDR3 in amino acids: CASSPLRGTVGNTGELFF. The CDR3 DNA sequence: TGTGCCAGCTCACCACTGAGGGGGACGGTCGGGAACACCGGGGAGCTGTTTTTT.

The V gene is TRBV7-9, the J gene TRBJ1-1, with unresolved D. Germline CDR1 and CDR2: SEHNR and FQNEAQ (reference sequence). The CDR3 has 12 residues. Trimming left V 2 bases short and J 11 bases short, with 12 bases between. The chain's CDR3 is CASSLMGGRAFF. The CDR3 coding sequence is TGTGCCAGCAGCTTAATGGGAGGGCGCGCTTTCTTT.

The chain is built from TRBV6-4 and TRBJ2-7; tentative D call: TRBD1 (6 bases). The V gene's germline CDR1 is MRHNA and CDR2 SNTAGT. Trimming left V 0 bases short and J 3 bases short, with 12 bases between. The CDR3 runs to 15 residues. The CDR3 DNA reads TGTGCCAGCAGTGACTCGTTTTGGACAGACTACGAGCAGTACGTC. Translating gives CASSDSFWTDYEQYV.

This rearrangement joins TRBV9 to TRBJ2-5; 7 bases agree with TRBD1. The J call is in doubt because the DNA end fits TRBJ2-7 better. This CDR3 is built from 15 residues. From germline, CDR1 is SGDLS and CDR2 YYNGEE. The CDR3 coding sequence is TGTGCCAGCAGCGCAGCACAGGGGTGGGTCTACGAGCAGTACTTC. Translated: CASSAAQGWVYEQYF.

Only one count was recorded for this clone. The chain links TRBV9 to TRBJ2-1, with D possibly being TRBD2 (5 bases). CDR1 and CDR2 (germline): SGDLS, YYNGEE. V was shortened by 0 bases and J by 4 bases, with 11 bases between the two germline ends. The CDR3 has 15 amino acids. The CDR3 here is CASSVGGSGYNEQFF. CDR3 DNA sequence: TGTGCCAGCAGCGTAGGTGGGAGTGGATACAATGAGCAGTTCTTC.

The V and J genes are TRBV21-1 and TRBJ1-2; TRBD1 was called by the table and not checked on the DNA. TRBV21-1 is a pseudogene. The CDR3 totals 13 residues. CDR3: CASTQGQSYGYTF. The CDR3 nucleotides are TGTGCCAGCACCCAGGGACAGAGCTATGGCTACACCTTC.

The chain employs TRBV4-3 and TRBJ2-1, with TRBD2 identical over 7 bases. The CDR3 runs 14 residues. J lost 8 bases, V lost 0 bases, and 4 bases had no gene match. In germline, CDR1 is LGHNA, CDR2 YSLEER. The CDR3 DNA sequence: TGCGCCAGCAGCCAAGATAGACTAGCCCATGAGCAGTTCTTC. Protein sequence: CASSQDRLAHEQFF.

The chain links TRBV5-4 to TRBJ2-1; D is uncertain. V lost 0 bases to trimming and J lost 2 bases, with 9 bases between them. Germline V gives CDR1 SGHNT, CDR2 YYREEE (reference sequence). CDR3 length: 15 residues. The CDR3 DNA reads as TGTGCCAGCAGCTTGGAAGTGGAGACCTACAATGAGCAGTTCTTC. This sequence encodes CASSLEVETYNEQFF.

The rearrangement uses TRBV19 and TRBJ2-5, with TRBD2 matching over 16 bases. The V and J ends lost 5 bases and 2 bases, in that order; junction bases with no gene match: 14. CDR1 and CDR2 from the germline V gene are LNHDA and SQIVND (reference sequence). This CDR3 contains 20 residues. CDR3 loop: CASSPPPGLAGGPFQETQYF. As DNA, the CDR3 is TGTGCCAGTAGTCCTCCACCGGGACTAGCGGGAGGGCCATTTCAAGAGACCCAGTACTTC.

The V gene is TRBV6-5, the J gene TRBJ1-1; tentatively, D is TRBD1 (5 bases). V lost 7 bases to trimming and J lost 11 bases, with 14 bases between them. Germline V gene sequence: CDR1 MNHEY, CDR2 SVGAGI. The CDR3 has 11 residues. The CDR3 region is CASTGGVRAFF. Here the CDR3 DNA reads TGTGCCAGCACCGGAGGGGTTCGGGCTTTCTTT.

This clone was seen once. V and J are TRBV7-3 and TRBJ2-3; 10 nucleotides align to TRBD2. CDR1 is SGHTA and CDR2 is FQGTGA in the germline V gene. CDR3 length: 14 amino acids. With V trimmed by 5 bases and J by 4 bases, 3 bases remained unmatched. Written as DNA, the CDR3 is TGTGCCAGCAGCCCTGGACTAGCGGCAGATACGCAGTATTTT. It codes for CASSPGLAADTQYF. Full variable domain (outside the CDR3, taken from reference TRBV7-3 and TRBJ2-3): GAGVSQTPSNKVTEKGKYVELRCDPISGHTALYWYRQSLGQGPEFLIYFQGTGAADDSGLPNDRFFAVRPEGSVSTLKIQRTERGDSAVYLCASSPGLAADTQYFGPGTRLTVL.

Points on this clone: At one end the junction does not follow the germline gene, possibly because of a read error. DNA of the CDR3: TGTGCCAGCAGCGCGGGGACTAGCGGGAGGCCTGACTTC. This sequence encodes CASSAGTSGRPDF. The chain is built from TRBV9 and TRBJ2-5, with TRBD2 matching over 15 bases. There are 13 residues in the CDR3. Looked up from germline, CDR1 is SGDLS and CDR2 is YYNGEE.

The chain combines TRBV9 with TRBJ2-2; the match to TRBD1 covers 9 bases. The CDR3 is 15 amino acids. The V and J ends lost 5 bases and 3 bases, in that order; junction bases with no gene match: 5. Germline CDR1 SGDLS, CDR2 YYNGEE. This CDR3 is CASRGGTGYTGELFF. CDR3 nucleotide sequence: TGTGCCAGCAGGGGGGGGACAGGGTACACCGGGGAGCTGTTTTTT.

The CDR3 DNA sequence: TGTGCCAGCAGCTTAGAACCAGGGTCGGATGGCTACACCTTC. Translation: CASSLEPGSDGYTF. The rearrangement uses TRBV11-2 and TRBJ1-2, with D perhaps TRBD1 (5 bases). The germline V gene has CDR1 SGHAT and CDR2 FQNNGV. This CDR3 has 14 residues. V was cut by 0 bases and J by 6 bases, with 11 bases left in between. Full variable domain (missing parts from reference TRBV11-2 and TRBJ1-2): EAGVAQSPRYKIIEKRQSVAFWCNPISGHATLYWYQQILGQGPKLLIQFQNNGVVDDSQLPKDRFSAERLKGVDSTLKIQPAKLEDSAVYLCASSLEPGSDGYTFGSGTRLTVV.

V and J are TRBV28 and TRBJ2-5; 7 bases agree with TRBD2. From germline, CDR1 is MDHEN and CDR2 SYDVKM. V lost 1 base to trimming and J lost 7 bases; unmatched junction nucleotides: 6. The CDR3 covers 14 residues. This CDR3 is CASSLLRGGGTQYF. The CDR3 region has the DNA TGTGCCAGCAGTTTATTGCGCGGGGGAGGGACCCAGTACTTC.

The CDR3 sequence: CASSRQGFDTGELFF. Written as DNA, the CDR3 is TGTGCCAGCAGCCGACAGGGTTTTGACACCGGGGAGCTGTTTTTT. The chain has TRBV11-3 and TRBJ2-2, with 7 bases identical to TRBD1. Germline V CDR1 and CDR2: SGHNT, YENEEA. This CDR3 has 15 amino acids. Trimming took 5 bases from V and 3 from J; bases not matched to a gene: 6.

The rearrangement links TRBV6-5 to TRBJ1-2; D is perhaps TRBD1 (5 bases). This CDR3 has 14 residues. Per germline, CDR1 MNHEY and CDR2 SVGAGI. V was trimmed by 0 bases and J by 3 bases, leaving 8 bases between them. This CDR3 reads CASSYSDSHYGYTF. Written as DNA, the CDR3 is TGTGCCAGCAGTTACTCTGACAGTCACTATGGCTACACCTTC.

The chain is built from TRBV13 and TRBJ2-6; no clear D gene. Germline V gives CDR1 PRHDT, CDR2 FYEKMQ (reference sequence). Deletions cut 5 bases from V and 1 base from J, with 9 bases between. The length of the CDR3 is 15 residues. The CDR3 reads CASSLITSGANVLTF. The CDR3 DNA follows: TGTGCCAGCAGCCTAATCACTTCTGGGGCCAACGTCCTGACTTTC. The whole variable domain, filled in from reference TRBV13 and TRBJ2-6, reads AAGVIQSPRHLIKEKRETATLKCYPIPRHDTVYWYQQGPGQDPQFLISFYEKMQSDKGSIPDRFSAQQFSDYHSELNMSSLELGDSALYFCASSLITSGANVLTFGAGSRLTVL.

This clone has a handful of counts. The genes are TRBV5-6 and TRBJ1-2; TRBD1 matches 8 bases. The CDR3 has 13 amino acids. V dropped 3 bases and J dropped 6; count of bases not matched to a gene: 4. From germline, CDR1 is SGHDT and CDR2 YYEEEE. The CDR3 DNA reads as TGTGCCAGCAGCTGGACAGGGCAAGATGGCTACACCTTC. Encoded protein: CASSWTGQDGYTF. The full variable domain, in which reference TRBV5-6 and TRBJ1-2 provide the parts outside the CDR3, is DAGVTQSPTHLIKTRGQQVTLRCSPKSGHDTVSWYQQALGQGPQFIFQYYEEEERQRGNFPDRFSGHQFPNYSSELNVNALLLGDSALYLCASSWTGQDGYTFGSGTRLTVV.